This TCR beta chain was sequenced during a study of identical twins (dated by TCRdb to about 2016). Some background on the complete study: To test whether fetal clonotypes persist, the study used deep sequencing on TCR alpha and beta repertoires from monozygotic twins, unrelated adults of various ages, and cord blood. Replicate twin experiments were performed at different times using different library preparation protocols to rule out contamination.

V lost 0 bases and J lost 4 bases; the stretch between them is 10 bases long. The germline V gene gives CDR1 as SGDLS and CDR2 as YYNGEE. The CDR3, from cysteine to phenylalanine, totals 14 residues. Only the CDR3 part of the read is kept: 42 bases, read in frame from the first base. The library was made by 5' RACE. Sequenced on an Illumina HiSeq 2000. Template switching added a universal primer binding site, and the final cDNA carried a unique molecular identifier that allowed TCR cDNA molecules to be counted accurately. Specific primers in the conserved constant-segment region were used to synthesize first-strand cDNA for the TCR alpha and beta chains. To control for contamination, every cDNA library carried two barcodes: a SMART-Mk sample barcode plus Illumina barcodes. Two successive PCR steps introduced TruSeq adapter sequences along with Illumina sample barcodes. TCR alpha and beta cDNA libraries were sequenced on the Illumina HiSeq platform with custom primers. In the original analysis: MiGEC processed the raw reads to extract unique molecular identifiers, while MiXCR was used to determine the CDR3 positions. Recombination models were inferred per individual with the repgenHMM and IGoR tools using an EM algorithm. The analysis of shared clonotypes was done with the tcR package in R, with sharing normalized by the product of cloneset sizes. Out-of-frame nonproductive sequences were analyzed to study raw recombination free of thymic and clonal selection effects. TCRdb cleaned the public reads at Q25 with fastp, built clones with MiXCR and kept in-frame beta chains. A single entry per CDR3 protein holds the most common genes and DNA from its merged rows. TCRdb, not the original authors, processed these V and J calls. The sample table records a few hundred thousand distinct CDR3 sequences; 6% to 7% of these occur just once. The leading ten clones occupy about 14% of the sample.

What the authors observed across the whole study: Compared with coincidental sharing between unrelated individuals, an excess of low generation-probability sequences was observed among out-of-frame TCR alpha sequences shared between twins. Conclusions relied on cross-sectional statistical analysis, since the same donors could not be followed over many years. Out-of-frame TCR alpha sharing in monozygotic twins was systematically underestimated by recombination models, whereas sharing between unrelated individuals was in agreement with the recombination models. Zero-insertion analyses could be partly confounded by invariant T cells such as MAIT and iNKT, although diverse VJ usage argued against such confounding for most clonotypes. In beta out-of-frame sequences, excess twin sharing was weaker, because having fewer shared sequences lowered the signal-to-noise ratio. Fewer insertions were carried by abundant cord blood beta clonotypes; a weaker similar trend was observed in young adult naive repertoires, while no such trend was observed in memory repertoires.

Every donor in the study was a healthy Caucasian. Three pairs of female monozygotic twins, all aged roughly 18 to 30 years, made up the twin cohort. Positive isolation kits from Invitrogen were used to isolate CD4+ and CD8+ T cell populations. This clonotype was detected a few times. Its target antigen remains unknown. No much larger clonotype is one base removed from it; base qualities were not supplied. The same sample was also studied in work on T cells expressing NK-cell markers. That second publication adds: In sorted CD3+CD56+NKG2C+, CD3+CD56+NKG2C- and CD3+CD56-NKG2C+ T-cell subsets from eight or nine donors, TCR beta-chain repertoires were profiled. Among the eight sequenced donors, only one was HCMV-seronegative, while the other seven were HCMV-seropositive. In several experiments an anti-gammadeltaTCR antibody was added to restrict sorting to alphabetaTCR-expressing T cells. In roughly 6 donors, the dominant CD3+CD56+NKG2C+ clonotypes were found to rank among the top 10 CD8+ clonotypes and to make up about 1.0-7.0% of CD8+ T cells. Those dominant clonotypes were again the most abundant among CD3+CD56-NKG2C+ cells in a handful of donors, at roughly 28.3-65%. Whether the expanded NKG2C-expressing T cell clones were specific for HCMV antigens was left unclear. All eight donors whose samples were sequenced were randomly selected healthy volunteers, three of them men and five women. To determine HCMV serostatus, a commercial ELISA kit was used to detect HCMV-specific IgG in serum. MIGEC was used to demultiplex reads and group reads by UMI, and MiTCR was used to assemble and quantify clonotypes. To remove erroneous sequences, TCR cDNA sequences were retained only when supported by two or more reads. Downstream repertoire analysis used the tcR package, and clonotypes were matched across fractions by CDR3 nucleotide sequence plus V segment. Antigen specificity was annotated against VDJdb with VDJmatch, allowing one amino acid substitution in CDR3.

The chain is encoded by TRBV9 joined to TRBJ2-5, with the D segment possibly TRBD1 or TRBD2, each aligning over 6 bases. Material: CD8+ T cells sorted from blood. The source is a woman younger than 35 in good health. The bases are TGTGCCAGCAGCGTAGGAGGGGGGCGAGAGACCCAGTACTTC. It translates as CASSVGGGRETQYF.